The rows below give T cell receptor beta chains drawn from one sample of a study of T cell repertoires in cytomegalovirus infection. MiXCR, applied by TCRdb to the reads, yields one record per CDR3 protein. Of hundreds of thousands of distinct CDR3 sequences listed, roughly a tenth are singletons. The sequencing input was PBMCs. These receptors came from a human donor in good health (CMV status not recorded). Some clones in this sample may be carry-over from other donors' samples. Each CDR3 is given with its conserved first and last residue. The D gene is left open where the match is weak. Rows give clone size only sometimes, using once, few, many, or a class for an expanded clone.

d_gene,j_gene,v_gene,abundance,CDR3aa,CDR3nt
NA,TRBJ1-1,TRBV20-1,many,CSASPTGWLTEAFF,TGCAGTGCTAGCCCAACTGGGTGGTTGACTGAAGCTTTCTTT
NA,TRBJ1-5,TRBV19,NA,CASSPAPHQPQHF,TGTGCCAGTAGTCCGGCTCCTCATCAGCCCCAGCATTTT
NA,TRBJ2-5,TRBV20-1,many,CSARDGWGGRETQYF,TGCAGTGCTAGAGATGGGTGGGGGGGGCGAGAGACCCAGTACTTC
NA,TRBJ1-5,TRBV7-9,many,CASSLEGERPPVF,TGTGCCAGCAGCTTAGAGGGGGAACGCCCCCCCGTATTT
NA,TRBJ1-3,TRBV29-1,few,CSACIGSGNTIYF,TGCAGCGCTTGCATCGGGTCTGGAAACACCATATATTTT
NA,TRBJ2-3,TRBV7-9,many,CASSSPLAVGDTQYF,TGTGCCAGCAGCTCCCCTTTGGCCGTCGGGGATACGCAGTATTTT
NA,TRBJ2-3,TRBV7-9,many,CASSSRVSTDTQYF,TGTGCCAGCAGCTCCAGGGTTAGCACAGATACGCAGTATTTT
TRBD1,TRBJ2-5,TRBV5-1,few,CASGVGTGTETQYF,TGCGCCAGCGGCGTTGGGACAGGGACGGAGACCCAGTACTTC
NA,TRBJ2-6,TRBV5-4,many,CASSPPGAGANVLTF,TGTGCCAGCAGCCCTCCCGGGGCTGGGGCCAACGTCCTGACTTTC
TRBD1,TRBJ1-1,TRBV5-6,many,CASSFPDRANTEAFF,TGTGCCAGCAGCTTCCCGGACAGGGCGAACACTGAAGCTTTCTTT
TRBD1,TRBJ2-5,TRBV20-1,NA,CSASDRGRETQYF,TGCAGTGCTTCGGACAGGGGTAGAGAGACCCAGTACTTC
TRBD1,TRBJ2-2,TRBV6-2/TRBV6-3,many,CATSHWTGDIGELFF,TGTGCCACCAGCCATTGGACAGGGGACATCGGGGAGCTGTTTTTT
NA,TRBJ1-6,TRBV28,many,CASTRSYNSPLHF,TGTGCCAGCACACGCTCCTATAATTCACCCCTCCACTTT
TRBD1,TRBJ1-4,TRBV7-9,few,CASSWTGGGTNEKLFF,TGTGCCAGCAGCTGGACAGGGGGCGGCACTAATGAAAAACTGTTTTTT
TRBD2,TRBJ2-1,TRBV11-1,many,CASSTPPGLAGSSYNEQFF,TGTGCCAGCAGCACCCCACCGGGACTAGCGGGTTCATCCTACAATGAGCAGTTCTTC
NA,TRBJ1-2,TRBV28,many,CASSFGQSYGYTF,TGTGCCAGCAGTTTCGGACAGAGCTATGGCTACACCTTC
NA,TRBJ1-2,TRBV29-1,NA,CSVEGKGREAYGYTF,TGCAGCGTCGAAGGAAAGGGCAGGGAGGCCTATGGCTACACCTTC
NA,TRBJ2-3,TRBV28,NA,CANMSTGTQYF,TGTGCCAACATGTCCACGGGTACGCAGTATTTT
NA,TRBJ2-2,TRBV6-2/TRBV6-3,many,CASRLGAGELFF,TGTGCCAGCAGATTGGGTGCCGGGGAGCTGTTTTTT
TRBD1,TRBJ2-5,TRBV6-1,many,CASSPRTGAYQETQYF,TGTGCCAGCAGTCCTAGGACAGGAGCGTACCAAGAGACCCAGTACTTC
TRBD1,TRBJ1-1,TRBV29-1,NA,CSVGGGATEAFF,TGCAGCGTTGGAGGGGGCGCCACTGAAGCTTTCTTT
NA,TRBJ2-3,TRBV20-1,many,CSASRTGGGISTDTQYF,TGCAGTGCTAGTCGGACCGGAGGCGGGATCAGCACAGATACGCAGTATTTT
NA,TRBJ2-1,TRBV2,few,CASSTDSGNEQFF,TGTGCCAGCAGTACGGACAGCGGCAATGAGCAGTTCTTC
TRBD1,TRBJ1-1,TRBV20-1,NA,CSASQGVWVDTEAFF,TGCAGTGCTAGCCAGGGGGTTTGGGTTGACACTGAAGCTTTCTTT
NA,TRBJ2-3,TRBV6-6,many,CATLSSTDTQYF,TGTGCCACCCTTTCTAGCACAGATACGCAGTATTTT
NA,TRBJ2-1,TRBV7-2,many,CASSLAGPATRYNEQFF,TGTGCCAGCAGTTTAGCCGGGCCAGCAACGAGGTACAATGAGCAGTTCTTC
NA,TRBJ1-2,TRBV5-1,NA,CASSLGEGSIYGYTF,TGCGCCAGCAGCTTGGGGGAGGGCTCAATTTATGGCTACACCTTC
TRBD2,TRBJ2-1,TRBV5-1,many,CASSFSSGGPYNEQFF,TGCGCCAGCAGCTTTTCTAGCGGGGGGCCATACAATGAGCAGTTCTTC
NA,TRBJ1-1,TRBV6-2/TRBV6-3,many,CASNPQGMNTEAFF,TGTGCCAGCAACCCGCAGGGGATGAACACTGAAGCTTTCTTT